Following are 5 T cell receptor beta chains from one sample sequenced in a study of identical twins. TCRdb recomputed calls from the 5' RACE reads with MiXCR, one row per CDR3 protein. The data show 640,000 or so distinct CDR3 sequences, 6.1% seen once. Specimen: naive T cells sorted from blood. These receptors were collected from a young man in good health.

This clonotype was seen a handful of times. CDR3 in DNA: TGTGCCAGCTCACCCTATGGAGGGTCTACGACGTGGTACGAGCAGTACTTC. Translating it yields CASSPYGGSTTWYEQYF. The genes are TRBV18 and TRBJ2-7, with D perhaps TRBD2 (6 bases). V gave up 3 bases and J gave up 4 bases, with 22 bases separating them. The CDR3 is 17 amino acids. Germline CDR1 reads KGHSH; CDR2 reads LQKENI. Supplemented by reference TRBV18 and TRBJ2-7, the full variable domain reads NAGVMQNPRHLVRRRGQEARLRCSPMKGHSHVYWYRQLPEEGLKFMVYLQKENIIDESGMPKERFSAEFPKEGPSILRIQQVVRGDSAAYFCASSPYGGSTTWYEQYFGPGTRLTVT.

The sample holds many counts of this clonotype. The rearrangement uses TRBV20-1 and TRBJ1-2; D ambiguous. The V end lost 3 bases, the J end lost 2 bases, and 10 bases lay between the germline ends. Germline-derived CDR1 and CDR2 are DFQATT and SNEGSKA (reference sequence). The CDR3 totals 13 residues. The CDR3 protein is CSASVPQNYGYTF. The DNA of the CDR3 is TGCAGTGCTAGTGTCCCCCAGAACTATGGCTACACCTTC.

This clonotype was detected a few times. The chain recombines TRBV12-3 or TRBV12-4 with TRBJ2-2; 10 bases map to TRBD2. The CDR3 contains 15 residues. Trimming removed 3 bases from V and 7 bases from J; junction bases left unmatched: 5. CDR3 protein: CASSFGSGRDGELFF. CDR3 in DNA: TGTGCCAGCAGTTTCGGGAGCGGGAGGGACGGGGAGCTGTTTTTT.

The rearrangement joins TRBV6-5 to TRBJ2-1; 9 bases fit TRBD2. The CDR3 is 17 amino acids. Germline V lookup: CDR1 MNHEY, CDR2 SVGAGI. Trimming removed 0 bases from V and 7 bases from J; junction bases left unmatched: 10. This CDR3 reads CASSYSWAGGPQNEQFF. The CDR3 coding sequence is TGTGCCAGCAGTTACTCGTGGGCGGGAGGGCCTCAGAATGAGCAGTTCTTC.

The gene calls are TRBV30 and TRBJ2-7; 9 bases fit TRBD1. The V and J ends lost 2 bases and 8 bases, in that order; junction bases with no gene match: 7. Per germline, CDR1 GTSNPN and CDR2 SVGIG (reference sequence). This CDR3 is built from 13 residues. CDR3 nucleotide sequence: TGTGCCTGGAGTTCGGGACAGGGTTACAAGCAGTACTTC. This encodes CAWSSGQGYKQYF.